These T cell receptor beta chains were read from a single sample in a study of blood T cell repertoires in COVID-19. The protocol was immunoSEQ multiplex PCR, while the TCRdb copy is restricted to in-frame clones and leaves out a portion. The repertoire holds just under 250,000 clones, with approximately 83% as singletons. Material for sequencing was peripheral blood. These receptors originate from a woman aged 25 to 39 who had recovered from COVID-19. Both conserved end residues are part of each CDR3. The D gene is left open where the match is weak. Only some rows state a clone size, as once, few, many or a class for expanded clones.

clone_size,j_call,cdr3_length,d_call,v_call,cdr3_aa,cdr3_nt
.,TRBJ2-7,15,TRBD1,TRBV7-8,CASNELTGEIDEQYF,TGTGCCAGCAACGAATTGACAGGGGAAATTGACGAGCAGTACTTC
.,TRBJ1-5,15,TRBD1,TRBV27,CASMSGTGHNQPQHF,TGTGCCAGCATGTCGGGGACAGGGCATAATCAGCCCCAGCATTTT
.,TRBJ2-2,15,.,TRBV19,CASIRTGTNTGELFF,TGTGCCAGTATCCGGACGGGGACGAACACCGGGGAGCTGTTTTTT
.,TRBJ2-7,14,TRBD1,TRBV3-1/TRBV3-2,CASSLGTGTYEQYF,TGTGCCAGCAGCTTAGGGACAGGAACCTACGAGCAGTACTTC
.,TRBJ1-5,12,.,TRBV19,CASSRQYQPQHF,TGTGCCAGTAGTAGGCAGTATCAGCCCCAGCATTTT
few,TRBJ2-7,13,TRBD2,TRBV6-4,CASRAGLRYEQYF,TGTGCCAGCAGAGCGGGACTGAGATACGAGCAGTACTTC
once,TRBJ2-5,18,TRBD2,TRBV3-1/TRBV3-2,CASSQGHGGAGTQETQYF,TGTGCCAGCAGCCAAGGCCACGGGGGGGCCGGAACTCAAGAGACCCAGTACTTC
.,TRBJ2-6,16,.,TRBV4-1,CASSQVSGLRPNVLTF,TGCGCCAGCAGCCAAGTGTCGGGTCTTCGACCCAACGTCCTGACTTTC
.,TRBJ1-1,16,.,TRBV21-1,CASSKVPTGIDTEAFF,TGTGCCAGCAGCAAAGTGCCAACAGGGATTGACACTGAAGCTTTCTTT
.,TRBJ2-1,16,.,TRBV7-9,CASSSLEGPHYNEQFF,TGTGCCAGCAGCTCCCTGGAGGGCCCTCACTACAATGAGCAGTTCTTC
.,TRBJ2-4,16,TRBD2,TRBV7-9,CASSWDSGGYENIQYF,TGTGCCAGCAGCTGGGACTCGGGAGGTTACGAAAACATTCAGTACTTC
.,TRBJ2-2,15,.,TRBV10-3,CAISDARVGTGELFF,TGTGCCATCAGTGATGCCAGGGTGGGCACCGGGGAGCTGTTTTTT
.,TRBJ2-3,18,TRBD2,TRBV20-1,CSASFGLAGGPNSNTQYF,TGCAGTGCTAGTTTTGGCCTAGCGGGGGGGCCCAATTCAAATACGCAGTATTTT
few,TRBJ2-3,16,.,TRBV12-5,CASATLWGSRTDTQYF,TGTGCTAGTGCCACCCTTTGGGGCTCCCGCACAGATACGCAGTATTTT
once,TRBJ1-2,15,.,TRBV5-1,CASSREGGTGYGYTF,TGCGCCAGCAGCCGCGAAGGGGGAACGGGCTATGGCTACACCTTC
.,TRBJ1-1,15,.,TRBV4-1,CASTTDSRSATEAFF,TGCGCCAGCACGACGGACAGCCGGAGCGCCACTGAAGCTTTCTTT
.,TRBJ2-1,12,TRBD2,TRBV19,CASRGLANEQFF,TGTGCCAGTAGGGGACTAGCGAATGAGCAGTTCTTC
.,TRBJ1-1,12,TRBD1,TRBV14,CASSGTGGEAFF,TGTGCCAGCAGCGGAACAGGGGGCGAAGCTTTCTTT
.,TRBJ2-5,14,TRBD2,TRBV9,CASSVGGGQETQYF,TGTGCCAGCAGCGTAGGCGGGGGGCAAGAGACCCAGTACTTC
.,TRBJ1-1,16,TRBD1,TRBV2,CASRDRLGQLNTEAFF,TGTGCCAGCAGGGATCGATTGGGACAGCTGAACACTGAAGCTTTCTTT
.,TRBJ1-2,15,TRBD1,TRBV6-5,CASSKRTGNSYGYTF,TGTGCCAGCAGTAAACGGACAGGAAATTCCTATGGCTACACCTTC
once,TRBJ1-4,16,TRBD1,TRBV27,CASSLGTAIGIEKLFF,TGTGCCAGCAGCCTTGGGACAGCCATAGGCATTGAAAAACTGTTTTTT
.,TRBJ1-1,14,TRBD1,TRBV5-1,CASTGGAGNTEAFF,TGCGCCAGTACAGGGGGCGCGGGGAACACTGAAGCTTTCTTT
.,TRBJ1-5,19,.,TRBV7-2,CASSLVRGAGLWGNQPQHF,TGTGCCAGCAGCTTAGTTCGTGGAGCTGGACTGTGGGGCAATCAGCCCCAGCATTTT
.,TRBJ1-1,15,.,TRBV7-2,CASSLYGERGTEAFF,TGTGCCAGCAGCCTATATGGAGAACGGGGCACTGAAGCTTTCTTT
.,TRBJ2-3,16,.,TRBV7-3,CASSLGHLKGTDTQYF,TGTGCCAGCAGCCTGGGACACCTCAAGGGGACAGATACGCAGTATTTT
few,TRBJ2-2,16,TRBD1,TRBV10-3,CAISDRTGQNTGELFF,TGTGCCATCAGTGATAGGACAGGGCAGAACACCGGGGAGCTGTTTTTT
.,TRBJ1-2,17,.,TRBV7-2,CASSSYGLRGSGDGYTF,TGTGCCAGCAGCTCCTATGGGCTCCGGGGCTCAGGGGATGGCTACACCTTC
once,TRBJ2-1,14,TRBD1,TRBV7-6,CASSKGQERGEQFF,TGTGCCAGCAGCAAAGGACAGGAGAGGGGTGAGCAGTTCTTC
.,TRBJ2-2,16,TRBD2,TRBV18,CASSTTGGSNTGELFF,TGTGCCAGCTCAACCACGGGGGGTTCGAACACCGGGGAGCTGTTTTTT
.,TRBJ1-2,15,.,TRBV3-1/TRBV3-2,CASSAAPPGVGGYTF,TGTGCCAGCAGCGCAGCCCCCCCCGGGGTGGGAGGCTACACCTTC
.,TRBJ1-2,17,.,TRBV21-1,CASSGTGGGFSCYGYTF,TGTGCCAGCAGCGGCACAGGGGGCGGTTTCTCTTGCTATGGCTACACCTTC
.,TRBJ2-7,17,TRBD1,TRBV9,CASSAQPGQGALIEQYF,TGTGCCAGCAGCGCACAACCGGGACAGGGGGCACTGATCGAGCAGTACTTC
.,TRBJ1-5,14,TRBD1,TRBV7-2,CASRDRTGRQPQHF,TGTGCCAGCCGCGACCGGACAGGGCGCCAGCCCCAGCATTTT
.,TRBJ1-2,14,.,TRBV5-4,CASSFGTRGFGYTF,TGTGCCAGCAGCTTTGGGACACGGGGATTCGGCTACACCTTC
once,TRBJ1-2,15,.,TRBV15,CATSSYRENNYGYTF,TGTGCCACCAGCAGTTACAGGGAGAATAACTATGGCTACACCTTC
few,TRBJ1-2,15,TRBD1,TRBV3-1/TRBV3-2,CASSRTGTGNYGYTF,TGTGCCAGCAGCCGGACCGGGACAGGGAACTATGGCTACACCTTC
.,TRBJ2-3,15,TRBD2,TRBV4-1,CASSQGLAVTDTQYF,TGCGCCAGCAGCCAAGGACTAGCGGTCACAGATACGCAGTATTTT
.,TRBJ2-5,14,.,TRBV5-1,CASSTHDGEETQYF,TGCGCCAGCAGCACCCATGACGGGGAAGAGACCCAGTACTTC
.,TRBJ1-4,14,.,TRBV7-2,CASSLLNRGEKLFF,TGTGCCAGCAGCTTACTTAACCGGGGTGAAAAACTGTTTTTT
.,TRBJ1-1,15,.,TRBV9,CARRGKGGLEAEAFF,TGTGCCAGGAGGGGAAAGGGGGGGCTTGAGGCTGAAGCTTTCTTT
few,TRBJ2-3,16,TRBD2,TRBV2,CASSVPTSGDTDTQYF,TGTGCCAGCAGTGTTCCCACTAGCGGGGACACAGATACGCAGTATTTT
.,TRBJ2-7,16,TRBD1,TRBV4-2,CASSPMPGQALGEQYF,TGTGCCAGCAGCCCGATGCCGGGACAGGCGCTTGGCGAGCAGTACTTC
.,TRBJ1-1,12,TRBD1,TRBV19,CASSTRGQEAFF,TGTGCCAGTAGTACCAGGGGGCAGGAAGCTTTCTTT
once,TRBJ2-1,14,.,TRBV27,CASRWGGPKNEQFF,TGTGCCAGCCGGTGGGGGGGGCCGAAGAATGAGCAGTTCTTC
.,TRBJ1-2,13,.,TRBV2,CASRMTQVYGYTF,TGTGCCAGCAGGATGACGCAGGTCTATGGCTACACCTTC
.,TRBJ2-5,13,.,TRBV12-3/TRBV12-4,CASSRSQKETQYF,TGTGCCAGCAGCCGTAGCCAGAAAGAGACCCAGTACTTC
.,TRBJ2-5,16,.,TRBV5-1,CASSAETRTAQETQYF,TGCGCCAGCAGCGCCGAGACCCGGACAGCACAAGAGACCCAGTACTTC
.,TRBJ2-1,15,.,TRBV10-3,CAIRSEPGLENEQFF,TGTGCCATCAGGTCCGAACCGGGGTTAGAGAATGAGCAGTTCTTC
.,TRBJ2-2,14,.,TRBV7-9,CATPEHLKTGELFF,TGTGCCACGCCTGAACACCTGAAGACCGGGGAGCTGTTTTTT
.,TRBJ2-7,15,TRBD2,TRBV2,CASSDSSGGAGEQYF,TGTGCCAGCAGTGATTCTAGCGGGGGGGCCGGTGAGCAGTACTTC
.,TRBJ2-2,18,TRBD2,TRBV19,CASSIGLAGTPNTGELFF,TGTGCCAGTAGTATAGGACTAGCGGGGACACCAAACACCGGGGAGCTGTTTTTT